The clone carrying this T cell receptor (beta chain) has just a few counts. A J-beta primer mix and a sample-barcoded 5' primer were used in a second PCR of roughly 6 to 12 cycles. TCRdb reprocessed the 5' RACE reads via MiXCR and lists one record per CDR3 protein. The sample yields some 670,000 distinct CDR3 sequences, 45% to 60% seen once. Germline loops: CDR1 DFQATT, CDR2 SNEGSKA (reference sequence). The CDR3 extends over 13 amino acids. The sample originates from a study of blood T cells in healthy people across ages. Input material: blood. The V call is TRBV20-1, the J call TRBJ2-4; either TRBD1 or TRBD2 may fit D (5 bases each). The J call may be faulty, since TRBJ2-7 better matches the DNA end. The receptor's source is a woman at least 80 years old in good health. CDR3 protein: CSARPRDRYEQYF. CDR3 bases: TGCAGTGCTAGACCCAGGGACCGATACGAGCAGTACTTC.